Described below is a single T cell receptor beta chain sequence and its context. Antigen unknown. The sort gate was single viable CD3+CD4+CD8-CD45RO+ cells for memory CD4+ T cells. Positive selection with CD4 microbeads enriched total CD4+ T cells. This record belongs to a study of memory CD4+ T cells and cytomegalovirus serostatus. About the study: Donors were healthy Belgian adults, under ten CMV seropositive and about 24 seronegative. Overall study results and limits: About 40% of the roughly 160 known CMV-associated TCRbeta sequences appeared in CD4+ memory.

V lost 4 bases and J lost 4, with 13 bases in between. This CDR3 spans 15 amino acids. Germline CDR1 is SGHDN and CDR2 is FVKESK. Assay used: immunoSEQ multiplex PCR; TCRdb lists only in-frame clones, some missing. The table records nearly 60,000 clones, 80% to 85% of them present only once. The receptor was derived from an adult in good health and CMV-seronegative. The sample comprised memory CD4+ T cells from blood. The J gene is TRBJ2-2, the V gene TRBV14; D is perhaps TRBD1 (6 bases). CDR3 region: CASSLGQFFTGELFF. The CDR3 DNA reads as TGTGCCAGCAGCCTTGGACAGTTCTTCACCGGGGAGCTGTTTTTT. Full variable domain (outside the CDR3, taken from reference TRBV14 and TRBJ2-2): EAGVTQFPSHSVIEKGQTVTLRCDPISGHDNLYWYRRVMGKEIKFLLHFVKESKQDESGMPNNRFLAERTGGTYSTLKVQPAELEDSGVYFCASSLGQFFTGELFFGEGSRLTVL.